This T cell receptor beta chain was captured in a study of T cells expressing NK-cell markers. About the research overall: Seropositivity for HCMV was found in seven of the eight sequenced donors, with one seronegative.

UMI-tagged 5'RACE template switching yielded the TCR beta cDNA. TCRdb re-called the 5' RACE reads; one entry per CDR3 protein, DNA not given. The sample holds some 190,000 distinct CDR3 sequences. The germline CDR1 and CDR2 sequences are LNHNV and YYDKDF (reference sequence). The CDR3 has 13 residues. Notes on this clonotype: Its antigen is currently unknown.

Findings of the study overall: Similarly, these clonotypes led the CD3+CD56-NKG2C+ fraction as well in a handful of donors.

The source is a man aged 18-69 years in good health. This chain connects TRBV15 to TRBJ2-2; the D gene TCRdb calls, TRBD2, cannot be checked with no DNA. Material for sequencing was blood T cells: a sorted CD56 or NKG2C T cell subset, CD4+ or CD8+ T cells, or bulk PBMC T cells (not recorded which). The chain's CDR3 is CATGAGFTGELFF. The full variable domain, completed using reference TRBV15 and TRBJ2-2, is DAMVIQNPRYQVTQFGKPVTLSCSQTLNHNVMYWYQQKSSQAPKLLFHYYDKDFNNEADTPDNFQSRRPNTSFCFLDIRSPGLGDTAMYLCATGAGFTGELFFGEGSRLTVL.